This T cell receptor (beta chain) was identified during a study of T cell responses to AZD1222 COVID-19 vaccine. Study overall: Second doses were pooled across both intervals (about 4 or about 12 weeks). Study-level points and caveats: The study sampled repertoires only after the peak T cell response. In a largely white British group with more females than males, clonal diversity was possibly underestimated. Spike-specific TCR breadth and depth went up after people got two AZD1222 doses.

Data came from immunoSEQ multiplex PCR; TCRdb stores just in-frame clones and leaves some out. The table includes 90,000 to 150,000 clones, under 90% detected once. CDR3 length: 14 residues. Trimming shortened V by 2 bases and J by 0 bases, and 10 bases separated the two germline ends. Germline V gene sequence: CDR1 GTSNPN, CDR2 SVGIG (reference sequence). About this clone: The antigen remains undetermined.

This sequence was found in an adult in good health. The chain uses TRBV30 and TRBJ1-1; D is undetermined. The material sequenced was peripheral blood, taken on day 0 of AZD1222 vaccination. CDR3 amino acids: CAWSFIQLNTEAFF. Here the CDR3 DNA reads TGTGCCTGGAGTTTTATACAACTGAACACTGAAGCTTTCTTT.